This T cell receptor beta chain stems from a study of human T cells and chemical hapten exposure. For the study at large: Patch testing was performed with 0.01% DPC on the upper back, with reading at 6 days. Across samples, TCR yields varied, mostly owing to small differences in pooled library volumes. Study results and limitations: TCRs exceeding 1 in 1000 frequency stayed unchanged with DPC sensitization.

Time point given: patch test 1, 2 weeks after DPC sensitization. This sample's treatment: therapeutic diphenylcyclopropenone sensitization with weekly scalp DPC. This clonotype was recorded many times. The antigen is undetermined. One end of the junction does not line up with germline, which may come from a read error. Individual cDNA molecules had unique molecular identifiers attached to them by the library. TCRdb itself ran the RACE reads through MiXCR, one entry per CDR3 protein. This sample yields 350,000 or so distinct CDR3 sequences, of which around 7% are seen a single time; approximately 8% belongs to the top ten. The CDR3 is 15 amino acids. The germline gives CDR1 SSHAT, CDR2 FNYEAQ (reference sequence).

The genes are TRBV7-7 and TRBJ2-1; no clear D. This receptor was obtained from a woman under 30 with alopecia areata. Some clones in this sample may be carry-over from other donors' samples. Sequencing was performed on whole blood, taken in connection with sensitization to the hapten diphenylcyclopropenone (DPC). In DNA form, the CDR3 reads TGTGCTAGCAGCTTATCAGGATCGGCCTACAATGAGCAGTTCTTC. Translating gives CASSLSGSAYNEQFF. Full variable domain (remainder filled in from reference TRBV7-7 and TRBJ2-1): GAGVSQSPRYKVTKRGQDVTLRCDPISSHATLYWYQQALGQGPEFLTYFNYEAQPDKSGLPSDRFSAERPEGSISTLTIQRTEQRDSAMYRCASSLSGSAYNEQFFGPGTRLTVL.